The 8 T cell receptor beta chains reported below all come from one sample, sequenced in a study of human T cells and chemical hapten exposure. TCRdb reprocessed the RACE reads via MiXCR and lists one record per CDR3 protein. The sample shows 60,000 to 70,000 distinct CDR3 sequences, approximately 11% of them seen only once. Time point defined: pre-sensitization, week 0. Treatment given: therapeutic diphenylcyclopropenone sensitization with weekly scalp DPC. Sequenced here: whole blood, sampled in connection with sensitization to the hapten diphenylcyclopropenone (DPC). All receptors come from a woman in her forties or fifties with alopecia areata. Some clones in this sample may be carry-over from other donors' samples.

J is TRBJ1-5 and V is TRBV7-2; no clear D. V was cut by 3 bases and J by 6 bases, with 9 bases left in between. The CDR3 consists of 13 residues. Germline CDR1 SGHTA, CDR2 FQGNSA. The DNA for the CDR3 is TGTGCCAGCAGCTTGGGGTCTGTTCAGCCCCAGCATTTT. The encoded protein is CASSLGSVQPQHF.

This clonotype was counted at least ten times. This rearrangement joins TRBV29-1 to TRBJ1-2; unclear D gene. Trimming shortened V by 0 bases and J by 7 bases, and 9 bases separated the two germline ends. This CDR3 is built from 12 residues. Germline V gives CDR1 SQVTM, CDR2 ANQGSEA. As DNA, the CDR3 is TGCAGCGTTGAAGATCATTGGGGTGGCTACACCTTC. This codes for CSVEDHWGGYTF.

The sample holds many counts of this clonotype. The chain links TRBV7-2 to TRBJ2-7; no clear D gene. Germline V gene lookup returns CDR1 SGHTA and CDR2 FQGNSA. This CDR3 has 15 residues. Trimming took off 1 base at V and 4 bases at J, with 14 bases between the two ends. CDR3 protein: CASSLVSGPGYEQYF. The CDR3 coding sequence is TGTGCCAGCAGCTTAGTTTCGGGCCCCGGGTACGAGCAGTACTTC.

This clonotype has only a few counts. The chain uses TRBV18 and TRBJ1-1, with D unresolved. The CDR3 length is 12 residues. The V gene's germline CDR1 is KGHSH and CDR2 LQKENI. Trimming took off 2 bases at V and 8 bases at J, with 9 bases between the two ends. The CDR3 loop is CASSPNKAEAFF. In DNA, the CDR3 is TGTGCCAGCTCACCAAACAAGGCCGAAGCTTTCTTT.

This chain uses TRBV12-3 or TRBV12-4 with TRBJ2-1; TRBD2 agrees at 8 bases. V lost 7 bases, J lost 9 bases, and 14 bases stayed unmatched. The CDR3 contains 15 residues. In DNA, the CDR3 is TGTGCCAGCATCCTCTCGAGCGGGAGTCAATCTGAGCAGTTCTTC. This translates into CASILSSGSQSEQFF.

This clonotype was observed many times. CDR3 protein: CASRPGQLNTEAFF. Here the CDR3 DNA reads TGTGCCAGCAGACCCGGACAGCTGAACACTGAAGCTTTCTTT. The chain links TRBV28 to TRBJ1-1; the D gene is possibly TRBD1 (6 bases). Deletions cut 6 bases from V and 0 bases from J, with 11 bases between. Germline V gene data show CDR1 as MDHEN and CDR2 as SYDVKM. There are 14 residues in the CDR3.

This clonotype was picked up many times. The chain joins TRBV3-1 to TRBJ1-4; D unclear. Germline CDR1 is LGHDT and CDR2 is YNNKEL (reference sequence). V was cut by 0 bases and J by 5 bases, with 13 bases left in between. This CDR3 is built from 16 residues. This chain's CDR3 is CASSQDRWRRNEKLFF. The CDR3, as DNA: TGTGCCAGCAGCCAAGATCGTTGGAGACGCAATGAAAAACTGTTTTTT.

The CDR3 reads CAIGQRTDTGELFF. The CDR3 DNA reads as TGTGCCATAGGGCAGCGAACGGACACCGGGGAGCTGTTTTTT. The gene calls are TRBV7-6 and TRBJ2-2; D uncertain. The V gene lost 10 bases and the J gene lost 3 bases, with 15 bases spanning the gap. Germline V gene lookup returns CDR1 SGHVS and CDR2 FNYEAQ. This CDR3 spans 14 amino acids.